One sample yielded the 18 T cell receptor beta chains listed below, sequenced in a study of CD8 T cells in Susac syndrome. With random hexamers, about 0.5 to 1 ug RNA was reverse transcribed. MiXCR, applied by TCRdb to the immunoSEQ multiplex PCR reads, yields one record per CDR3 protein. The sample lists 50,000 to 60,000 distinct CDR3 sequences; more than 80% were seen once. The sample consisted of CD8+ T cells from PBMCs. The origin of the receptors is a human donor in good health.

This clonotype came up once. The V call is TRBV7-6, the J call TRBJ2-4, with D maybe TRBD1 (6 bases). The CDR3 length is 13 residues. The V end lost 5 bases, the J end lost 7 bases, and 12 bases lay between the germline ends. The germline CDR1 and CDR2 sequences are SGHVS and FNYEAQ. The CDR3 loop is CASSPTGLNIQYF. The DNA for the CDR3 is TGTGCCAGCAGCCCCACAGGGTTGAACATTCAGTACTTC. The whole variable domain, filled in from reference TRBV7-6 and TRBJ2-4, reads GAGVSQSPRYKVTKRGQDVALRCDPISGHVSLYWYRQALGQGPEFLTYFNYEAQQDKSGLPNDRFSAERPEGSISTLTIQRTEQRDSAMYRCASSPTGLNIQYFGAGTRLSVL.

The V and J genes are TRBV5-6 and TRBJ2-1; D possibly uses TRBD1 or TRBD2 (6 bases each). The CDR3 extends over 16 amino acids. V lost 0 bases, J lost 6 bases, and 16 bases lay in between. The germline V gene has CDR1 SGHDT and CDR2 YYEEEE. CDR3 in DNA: TGTGCCAGCAGCTTGGCCTGGGGGGCCCCTGGCAATGAGCAGTTCTTC. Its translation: CASSLAWGAPGNEQFF.

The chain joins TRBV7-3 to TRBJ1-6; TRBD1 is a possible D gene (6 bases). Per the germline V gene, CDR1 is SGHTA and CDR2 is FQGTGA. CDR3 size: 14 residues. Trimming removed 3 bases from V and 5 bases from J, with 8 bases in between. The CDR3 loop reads CASSFAGDNSPLHF. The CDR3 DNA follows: TGTGCCAGCAGCTTTGCAGGGGATAATTCACCCCTCCACTTT.

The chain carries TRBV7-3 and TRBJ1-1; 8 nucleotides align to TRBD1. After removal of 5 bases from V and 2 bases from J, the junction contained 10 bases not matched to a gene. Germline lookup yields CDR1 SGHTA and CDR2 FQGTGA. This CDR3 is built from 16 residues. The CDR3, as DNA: TGTGCCAGCAGCCCAAGGACAGGGAAGGTAAACACTGAAGCTTTCTTT. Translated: CASSPRTGKVNTEAFF. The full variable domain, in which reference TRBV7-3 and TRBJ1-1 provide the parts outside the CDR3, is GAGVSQTPSNKVTEKGKYVELRCDPISGHTALYWYRQSLGQGPEFLIYFQGTGAADDSGLPNDRFFAVRPEGSVSTLKIQRTERGDSAVYLCASSPRTGKVNTEAFFGQGTRLTVV.

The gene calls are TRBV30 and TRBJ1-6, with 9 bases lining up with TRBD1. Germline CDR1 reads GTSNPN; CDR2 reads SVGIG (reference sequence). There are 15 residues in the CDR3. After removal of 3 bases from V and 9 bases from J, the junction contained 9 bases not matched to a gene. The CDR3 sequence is CAWSLPGTGRSPLHF. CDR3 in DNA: TGTGCCTGGAGCTTGCCTGGGACAGGGCGTTCACCCCTCCACTTT. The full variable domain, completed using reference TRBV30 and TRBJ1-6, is SQTIHQWPATLVQPVGSPLSLECTVEGTSNPNLYWYRQAAGRGLQLLFYSVGIGQISSEVPQNLSASRPQDRQFILSSKKLLLSDSGFYLCAWSLPGTGRSPLHFGNGTRLTVT.

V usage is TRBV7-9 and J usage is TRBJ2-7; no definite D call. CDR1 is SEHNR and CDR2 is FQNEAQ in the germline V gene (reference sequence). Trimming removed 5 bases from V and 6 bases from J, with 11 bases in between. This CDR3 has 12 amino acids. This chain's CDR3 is CASSLRLGEQYF. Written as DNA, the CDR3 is TGTGCCAGCAGCCTCCGCTTAGGCGAGCAGTACTTC. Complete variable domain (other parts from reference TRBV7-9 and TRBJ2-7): DTGVSQNPRHKITKRGQNVTFRCDPISEHNRLYWYRQTLGQGPEFLTYFQNEAQLEKSRLLSDRFSAERPKGSFSTLEIQRTEQGDSAMYLCASSLRLGEQYFGPGTRLTVT.

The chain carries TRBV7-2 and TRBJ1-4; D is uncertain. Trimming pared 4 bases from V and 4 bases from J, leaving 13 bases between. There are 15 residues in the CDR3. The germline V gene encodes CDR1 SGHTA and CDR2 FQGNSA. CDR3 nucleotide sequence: TGTGCCAGCAGCTCCTACAGTGGAGATAATGAAAAACTGTTTTTT. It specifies CASSSYSGDNEKLFF.

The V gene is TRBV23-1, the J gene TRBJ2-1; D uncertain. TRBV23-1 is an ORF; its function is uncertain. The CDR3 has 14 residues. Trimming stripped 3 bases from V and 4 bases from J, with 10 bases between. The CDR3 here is CASSQFPVYNEQFF. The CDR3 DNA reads TGCGCCAGCAGTCAGTTTCCGGTATACAATGAGCAGTTCTTC.

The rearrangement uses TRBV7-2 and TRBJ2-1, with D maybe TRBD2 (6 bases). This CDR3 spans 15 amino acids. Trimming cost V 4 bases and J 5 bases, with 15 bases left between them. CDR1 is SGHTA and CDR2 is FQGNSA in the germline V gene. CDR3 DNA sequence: TGTGCCAGCAGCTGGACGCGGGAAACGCACAATGAGCAGTTCTTC. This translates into CASSWTRETHNEQFF.

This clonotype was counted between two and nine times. CDR3 coding DNA: TGTGCCAGCAGCTTGGGGCCTGCCTACGAGCAGTACTTC. Translation gives CASSLGPAYEQYF. V and J are TRBV13 and TRBJ2-7; tentative D call: TRBD1 (5 bases). CDR3 length: 13 amino acids. Trimming took off 3 bases at V and 2 bases at J, with 8 bases between the two ends. Germline CDR1 is PRHDT and CDR2 is FYEKMQ (reference sequence).

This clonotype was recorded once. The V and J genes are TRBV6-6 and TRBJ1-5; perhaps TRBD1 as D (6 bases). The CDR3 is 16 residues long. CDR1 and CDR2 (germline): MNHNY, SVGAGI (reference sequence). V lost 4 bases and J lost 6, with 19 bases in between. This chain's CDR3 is CASSLTPYRDGQPQHF. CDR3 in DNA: TGTGCCAGCAGTTTAACGCCGTACAGGGACGGTCAGCCCCAGCATTTT.

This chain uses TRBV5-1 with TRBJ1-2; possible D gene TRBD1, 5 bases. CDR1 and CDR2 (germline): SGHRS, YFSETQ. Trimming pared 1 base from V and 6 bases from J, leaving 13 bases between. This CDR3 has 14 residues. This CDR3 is CASSLFDSSDGYTF. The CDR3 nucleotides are TGCGCCAGCAGCTTGTTCGACAGCTCCGATGGCTACACCTTC. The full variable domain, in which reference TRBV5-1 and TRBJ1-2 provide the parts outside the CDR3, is KAGVTQTPRYLIKTRGQQVTLSCSPISGHRSVSWYQQTPGQGLQFLFEYFSETQRNKGNFPGRFSGRQFSNSRSEMNVSTLELGDSALYLCASSLFDSSDGYTFGSGTRLTVV.

The CDR3 DNA reads as TGCGCCAGCAGCCAAGAAGAGAGGGACCCTAAAACAGATACGCAGTATTTT. It translates to CASSQEERDPKTDTQYF. V and J are TRBV4-1 and TRBJ2-3; D tentatively reads TRBD1 or TRBD2 (5 bases each). Germline CDR1 reads MGHRA; CDR2 reads YSYEKL. Trimming took 0 bases from V and 3 from J, leaving 16 bases between them. The CDR3 covers 17 residues.

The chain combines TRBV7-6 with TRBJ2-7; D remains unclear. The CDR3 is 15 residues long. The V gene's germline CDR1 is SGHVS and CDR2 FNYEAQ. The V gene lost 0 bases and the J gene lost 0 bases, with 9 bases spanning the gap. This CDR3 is CASSLADQDSYEQYF. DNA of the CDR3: TGTGCCAGCAGCTTAGCGGATCAGGACTCCTACGAGCAGTACTTC.

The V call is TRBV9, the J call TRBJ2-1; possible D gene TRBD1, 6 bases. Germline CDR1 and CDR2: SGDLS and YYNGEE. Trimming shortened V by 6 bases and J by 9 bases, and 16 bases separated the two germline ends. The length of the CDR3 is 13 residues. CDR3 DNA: TGTGCCAGCACCAACGTAACAGGGATTGAGCAGTTCTTC. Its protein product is CASTNVTGIEQFF. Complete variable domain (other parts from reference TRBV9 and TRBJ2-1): DSGVTQTPKHLITATGQRVTLRCSPRSGDLSVYWYQQSLDQGLQFLIQYYNGEERAKGNILERFSAQQFPDLHSELNLSSLELGDSALYFCASTNVTGIEQFFGPGTRLTVL.

The CDR3 region is CASSLVIVDEQYF. The CDR3 bases are TGTGCCAGCAGCTTAGTGATAGTAGACGAGCAGTACTTC. The rearrangement joins TRBV11-2 to TRBJ2-7; D is undetermined. V was clipped by 1 base and J by 5 bases, with 9 bases between them. CDR1 is SGHAT and CDR2 is FQNNGV in the germline V gene. The CDR3 spans 13 residues. The full variable domain, in which reference TRBV11-2 and TRBJ2-7 provide the parts outside the CDR3, is EAGVAQSPRYKIIEKRQSVAFWCNPISGHATLYWYQQILGQGPKLLIQFQNNGVVDDSQLPKDRFSAERLKGVDSTLKIQPAKLEDSAVYLCASSLVIVDEQYFGPGTRLTVT.

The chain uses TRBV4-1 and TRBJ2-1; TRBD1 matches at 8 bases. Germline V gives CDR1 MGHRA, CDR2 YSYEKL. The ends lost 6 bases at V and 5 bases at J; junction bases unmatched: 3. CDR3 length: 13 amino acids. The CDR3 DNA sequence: TGCGCCAGCAGGAGGACAGGGAACAATGAGCAGTTCTTC. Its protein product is CASRRTGNNEQFF.

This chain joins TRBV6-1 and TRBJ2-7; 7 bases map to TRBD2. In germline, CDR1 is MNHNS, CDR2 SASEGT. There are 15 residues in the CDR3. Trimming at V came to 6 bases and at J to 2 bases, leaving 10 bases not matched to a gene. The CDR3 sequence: CASSTWEGPTYEQYF. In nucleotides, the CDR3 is TGTGCCAGCAGCACATGGGAGGGTCCTACCTACGAGCAGTACTTC.